This TCR beta chain was profiled in a study of a mutant IDH1 vaccine in newly diagnosed glioma. Repertoires were generated with immunoSEQ multiplex PCR, while TCRdb's copy carries only in-frame clones and drops some. The sample includes about 56,000 clones, roughly 76% of them seen just once. In this sample, this clone turned up a few times. Its cognate antigen is unknown. The sample's time point: week 47, end of study. The content of each vaccine dose was 300 ug of mutant IDH1 20-mer peptide, and topical imiquimod accompanied it. Donors' newly diagnosed IDH1-mutant WHO grade 3 or 4 astrocytomas lacked nuclear ATRX. Between the trimmed V and J ends, which lost 11 bases and 1 base, there was a span of 14 bases. This CDR3 comprises 13 residues. Germline lookup yields CDR1 MNHNS and CDR2 SASEGT.

The TCR sequence derives from a man between 45 and 60 years old with glioma. The J gene is TRBJ1-1, the V gene TRBV6-1, with D possibly being TRBD1 (5 bases). The source was PBMCs, collected from a glioma patient whose treatment included an IDH1 peptide vaccine. DNA for the CDR3: TGTGCCGCACGGGGGACGGCGAACACTGAAGCTTTCTTT. It codes for CAARGTANTEAFF.